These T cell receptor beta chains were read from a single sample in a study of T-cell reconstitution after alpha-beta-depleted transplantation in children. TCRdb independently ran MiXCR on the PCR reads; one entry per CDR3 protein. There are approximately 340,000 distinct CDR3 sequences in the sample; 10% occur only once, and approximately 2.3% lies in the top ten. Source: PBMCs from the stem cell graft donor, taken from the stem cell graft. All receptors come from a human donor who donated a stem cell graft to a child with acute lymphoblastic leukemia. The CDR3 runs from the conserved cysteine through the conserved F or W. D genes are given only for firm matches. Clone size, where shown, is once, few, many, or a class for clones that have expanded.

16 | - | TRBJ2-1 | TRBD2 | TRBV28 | CASSLFSGSPYNEQFF | TGTGCCAGCAGTTTATTCAGCGGGAGTCCTTACAATGAGCAGTTCTTC
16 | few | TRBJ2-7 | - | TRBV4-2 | CASSQEVMDSIYEQYF | TGTGCCAGCAGCCAAGAGGTAATGGACTCCATCTACGAGCAGTACTTC
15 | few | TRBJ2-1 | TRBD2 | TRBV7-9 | CASSLLAGEGNEQFF | TGTGCCAGCAGCTTGCTAGCGGGAGAGGGCAATGAGCAGTTCTTC
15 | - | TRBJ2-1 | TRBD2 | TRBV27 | CASSPGTSGHNEQFF | TGTGCCAGCAGCCCTGGGACTAGCGGCCACAATGAGCAGTTCTTC
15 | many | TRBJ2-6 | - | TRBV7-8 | CASSLAGTGANVLTF | TGTGCCAGCAGCTTAGCAGGCACTGGGGCCAACGTCCTGACTTTC
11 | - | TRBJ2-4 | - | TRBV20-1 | CSARASLIQYF | TGCAGTGCTAGGGCCAGCCTTATTCAGTACTTC
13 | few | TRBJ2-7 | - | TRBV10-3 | CAIGQGSGYEQYF | TGTGCCATCGGTCAGGGATCGGGGTACGAGCAGTACTTC
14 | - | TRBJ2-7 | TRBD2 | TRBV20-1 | CSARAPGLASEQYF | TGCAGTGCTAGAGCGCCGGGACTAGCATCCGAGCAGTACTTC
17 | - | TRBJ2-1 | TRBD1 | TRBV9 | CASNRDRGPNIHNEQFF | TGTGCCAGCAACCGGGACAGGGGCCCAAATATCCACAATGAGCAGTTCTTC
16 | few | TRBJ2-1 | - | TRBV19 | CASSSLLGTPYNEQFF | TGTGCCAGTAGTTCCTTATTGGGGACTCCCTACAATGAGCAGTTCTTC
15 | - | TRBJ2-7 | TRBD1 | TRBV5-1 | CASSKGQGVPYEQYF | TGCGCCAGCAGCAAGGGACAGGGAGTCCCCTACGAGCAGTACTTC
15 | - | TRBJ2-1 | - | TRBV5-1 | CASSPTWGGGNEQFF | TGCGCCAGCAGCCCCACCTGGGGTGGGGGGAATGAGCAGTTCTTC
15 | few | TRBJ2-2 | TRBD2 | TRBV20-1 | CSARASGSRYGELFF | TGCAGTGCGAGGGCGAGCGGGAGTCGGTACGGGGAGCTGTTTTTT
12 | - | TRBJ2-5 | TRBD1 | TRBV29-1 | CSVLTGQETQYF | TGCAGCGTTCTGACAGGGCAAGAGACCCAGTACTTC
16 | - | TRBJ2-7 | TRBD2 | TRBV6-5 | CASSGLSGSGSYEQYF | TGTGCCAGCAGTGGTCTTAGCGGGAGCGGCTCCTACGAGCAGTACTTC
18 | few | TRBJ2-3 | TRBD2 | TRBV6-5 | CASSYGTSGSLGTDTQYF | TGTGCCAGCAGTTACGGGACTAGCGGGAGTCTAGGTACAGATACGCAGTATTTT
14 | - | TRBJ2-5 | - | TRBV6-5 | CASSYSTSRETQYF | TGTGCCAGCAGTTACTCGACCAGCAGAGAGACCCAGTACTTC
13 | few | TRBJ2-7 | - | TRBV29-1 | CSVSESWGYEQYF | TGCAGCGTTTCAGAGTCCTGGGGCTACGAGCAGTACTTC
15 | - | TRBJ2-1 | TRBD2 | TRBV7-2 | CASSLGSGRGGEQFF | TGTGCCAGCAGCTTAGGTAGCGGGAGGGGGGGTGAGCAGTTCTTC
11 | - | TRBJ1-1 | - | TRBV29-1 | CSVVFRAEAFF | TGCAGCGTTGTCTTCAGAGCTGAAGCTTTCTTT
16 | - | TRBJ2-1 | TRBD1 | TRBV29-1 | CSVEIGGQGIGNEQFF | TGCAGCGTTGAAATTGGGGGACAGGGGATCGGCAATGAGCAGTTCTTC
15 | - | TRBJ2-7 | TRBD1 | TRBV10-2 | CASSSSGTGSSEQYF | TGCGCCAGCTCCTCGTCCGGGACAGGATCTTCCGAGCAGTACTTC
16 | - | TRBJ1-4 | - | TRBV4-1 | CASSQDGQDLNEKLFF | TGCGCCAGCAGCCAAGATGGGCAGGACCTTAATGAAAAACTGTTTTTT
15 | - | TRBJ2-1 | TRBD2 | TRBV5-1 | CASTKSGTAYNEQFF | TGCGCCAGCACTAAGAGCGGGACCGCCTACAATGAGCAGTTCTTC
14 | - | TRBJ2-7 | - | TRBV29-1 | CSVLSNRDSYEQYF | TGCAGCGTCCTATCGAACAGGGACTCCTACGAGCAGTACTTC
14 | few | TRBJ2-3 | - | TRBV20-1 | CSANGLRGTDTQYF | TGCAGTGCGAACGGACTCCGGGGGACAGATACGCAGTATTTT
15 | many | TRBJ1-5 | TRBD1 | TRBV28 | CASRGQGASNQPQHF | TGTGCCAGCAGGGGACAGGGGGCCAGCAATCAGCCCCAGCATTTT
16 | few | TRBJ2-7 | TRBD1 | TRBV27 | CASSLYPRGRLYEQYF | TGTGCCAGCAGTTTATACCCCAGGGGGCGCCTCTACGAGCAGTACTTC
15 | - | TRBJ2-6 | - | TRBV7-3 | CASSTQGYGANVLTF | TGTGCCAGCAGCACACAGGGATATGGGGCCAACGTCCTGACTTTC
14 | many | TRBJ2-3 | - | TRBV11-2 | CASSLDRAAGPQYF | TGTGCCAGCAGCTTAGATCGGGCAGCGGGCCCGCAGTATTTT
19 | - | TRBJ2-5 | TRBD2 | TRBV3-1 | CAICFGASGLNEAQETQYF | TGTGCCATCTGTTTTGGGGCTAGCGGCCTTAATGAGGCTCAAGAGACCCAGTACTTC
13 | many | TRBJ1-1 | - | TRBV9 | CASSPVRGAEAFF | TGTGCCAGCAGCCCCGTTCGAGGGGCTGAAGCTTTCTTT
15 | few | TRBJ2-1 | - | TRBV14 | CASSHEGGSYNEQFF | TGTGCCAGCAGCCACGAAGGGGGCTCCTACAATGAGCAGTTCTTC
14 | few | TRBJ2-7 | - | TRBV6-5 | CASSYPDHRYEQYF | TGTGCCAGCAGTTACCCCGACCACAGGTACGAGCAGTACTTC
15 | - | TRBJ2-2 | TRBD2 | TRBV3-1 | CASSQEREGTGELFF | TGTGCCAGCAGCCAAGAGCGGGAGGGCACCGGGGAGCTGTTTTTT
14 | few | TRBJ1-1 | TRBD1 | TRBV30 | CAWALQTGWTEAFF | TGTGCCTGGGCTTTACAGACAGGGTGGACTGAAGCTTTCTTT
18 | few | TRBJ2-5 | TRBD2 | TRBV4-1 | CASSPGLAGWAFQETQYF | TGCGCCAGCAGTCCGGGACTAGCGGGGTGGGCTTTCCAAGAGACCCAGTACTTC
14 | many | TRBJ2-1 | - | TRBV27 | CASSPPNYYNEQFF | TGTGCCAGCAGTCCTCCCAACTACTACAATGAGCAGTTCTTC
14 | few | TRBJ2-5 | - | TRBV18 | CASSPPNFQETQYF | TGTGCCAGCTCACCACCGAACTTTCAAGAGACCCAGTACTTC
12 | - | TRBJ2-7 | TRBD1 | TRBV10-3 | CAINEGAREQYF | TGTGCCATCAACGAGGGGGCCCGCGAGCAGTACTTC
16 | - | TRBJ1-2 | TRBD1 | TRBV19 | CASTYTPGTGAFGYTF | TGTGCCAGTACCTACACCCCCGGGACAGGGGCCTTCGGCTACACCTTC
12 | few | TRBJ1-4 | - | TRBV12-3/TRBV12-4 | CASSDVYEKLFF | TGTGCCAGCAGCGACGTTTACGAAAAACTGTTTTTT
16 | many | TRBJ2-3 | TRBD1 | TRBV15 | CATSRDGGRGPDTQYF | TGTGCCACCAGCAGAGATGGCGGAAGGGGGCCAGATACGCAGTATTTT
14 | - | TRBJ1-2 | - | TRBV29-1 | CSVVGGTANYGYTF | TGCAGCGTTGTCGGCGGCACCGCTAACTATGGCTACACCTTC
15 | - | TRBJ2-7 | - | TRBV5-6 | CASSLGQRGSYEQYF | TGTGCCAGCAGCTTGGGACAGCGCGGGTCCTACGAGCAGTACTTC
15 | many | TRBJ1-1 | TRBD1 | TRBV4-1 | CASSPYRQGAGEAFF | TGCGCCAGCAGCCCCTATCGACAGGGGGCTGGTGAAGCTTTCTTT
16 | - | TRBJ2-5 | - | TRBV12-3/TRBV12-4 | CASSPGPGSLQETQYF | TGTGCCAGCAGTCCTGGGCCCGGGAGCCTTCAAGAGACCCAGTACTTC
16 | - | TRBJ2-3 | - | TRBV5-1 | CASSLAAVSSTDTQYF | TGCGCCAGCAGCTTGGCTGCGGTATCTAGCACAGATACGCAGTATTTT
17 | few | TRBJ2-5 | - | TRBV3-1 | CASSQGLVAAVQETQYF | TGTGCCAGCAGCCAAGGATTGGTCGCAGCGGTCCAAGAGACCCAGTACTTC